What follows are 22 T cell receptor beta chains derived from one specimen sequenced in a study of Ad26.COV2.S vaccination and SARS-CoV-2 variants. Assay used: immunoSEQ multiplex PCR; TCRdb lists only in-frame clones, some missing. This table has approximately 480,000 clones, about 83% appearing once. The treatment was: roughly 18 received Ad26.COV2.S at low or high dose, single or two shots; several received placebo; per-sample allocation not given. Day 63 after the first vaccine or placebo injection was the time point for sampling. The specimen comprised peripheral blood, sampled in a trial of Ad26.COV2.S vaccine versus placebo. The receptors stem from a person aged 18 to 59 who received the Ad26.COV2.S COVID-19 vaccine or a placebo.

This rearrangement joins TRBV5-4 to TRBJ2-2; 9 nucleotides align to TRBD1. The CDR3 spans 17 residues. The trim removed 0 bases at V and 7 bases at J, leaving 10 bases unmatched. Germline lookup yields CDR1 SGHNT and CDR2 YYREEE (reference sequence). The CDR3 sequence is CASSLGTETGGIGELFF. DNA of the CDR3: TGTGCCAGCAGCTTGGGGACCGAGACAGGGGGGATCGGGGAGCTGTTTTTT.

The gene calls are TRBV6-6 and TRBJ1-5; unclear D gene. Germline lookup yields CDR1 MNHNY and CDR2 SVGAGI (reference sequence). CDR3 length: 14 residues. V shed 0 bases and J shed 5 bases, with 8 bases lying between them. The CDR3 DNA is TGTGCCAGCAGTTACTCGGGCAGTTATCAGCCCCAGCATTTT. Its translation: CASSYSGSYQPQHF.

This chain uses TRBV10-2 with TRBJ2-5; D perhaps matches TRBD2 (5 bases). There are 14 residues in the CDR3. The V end was cut by 6 bases, the J end by 1 base, with 12 bases between. Germline-derived CDR1 and CDR2 are WSHSY and SAAADI. CDR3 loop: CASSLTRIQETQYF. The DNA for the CDR3 is TGCGCCAGCAGCCTTACTAGAATCCAAGAGACCCAGTACTTC.

The chain joins TRBV28 to TRBJ2-7, with 8 bases that match TRBD1. The CDR3 length is 13 residues. Germline CDR1 is MDHEN and CDR2 is SYDVKM. The V segment lost 10 bases and the J segment 3 bases; nucleotides outside the gene matches: 8. CDR3 residues: CATMTGEVYEQYF. The CDR3 coding sequence is TGTGCCACCATGACAGGGGAGGTCTACGAGCAGTACTTC.

This clone showed up just once. The V gene is TRBV29-1, the J gene TRBJ2-7; D might be TRBD1 (6 bases). The CDR3 runs to 15 residues. Germline lookup yields CDR1 SQVTM and CDR2 ANQGSEA. V lost 7 bases, J lost 1 base, and 20 bases lay in between. Written as DNA, the CDR3 is TGCAGCGCCAACCTGGTCAGGACAGATTCCTACGAGCAGTACTTC. Translating it yields CSANLVRTDSYEQYF.

This chain joins TRBV11-2 and TRBJ1-2, with D hard to call. The CDR3 has 14 residues. CDR1 is SGHAT, CDR2 FQNNGV, per germline. V lost 3 bases to trimming and J lost 1 base, with 9 bases between them. DNA for the CDR3: TGTGCCAGCAGCTTGGTCCGGCTTAACTATGGCTACACCTTC. As protein: CASSLVRLNYGYTF.

The CDR3, as DNA: TGTGCCAGCAGCTTGGGCGGGAGGGCCTTCGGATACGAGCAGTACTTC. It translates to CASSLGGRAFGYEQYF. The V gene is TRBV5-6, the J gene TRBJ2-7; the match to TRBD2 covers 9 bases. V shed 0 bases and J 4 bases; nucleotides not matched to a gene: 8. The CDR3 has 16 residues. Germline V gene sequence: CDR1 SGHDT, CDR2 YYEEEE. Combining the CDR3 with reference TRBV5-6 and TRBJ2-7 gives the whole variable domain DAGVTQSPTHLIKTRGQQVTLRCSPKSGHDTVSWYQQALGQGPQFIFQYYEEEERQRGNFPDRFSGHQFPNYSSELNVNALLLGDSALYLCASSLGGRAFGYEQYFGPGTRLTVT.

The rearrangement joins TRBV30 to TRBJ2-1, with 10 bases aligning to TRBD2. Germline V gene sequence: CDR1 GTSNPN, CDR2 SVGIG (reference sequence). The CDR3 contains 12 residues. V dropped 3 bases and J dropped 15; count of bases not matched to a gene: 8. The CDR3 nucleotides are TGTGCCTGGAGCCCCGGACTAGCGGTTCCGTTCTTC. Its translation is CAWSPGLAVPFF. Supplemented by reference TRBV30 and TRBJ2-1, the full variable domain reads SQTIHQWPATLVQPVGSPLSLECTVEGTSNPNLYWYRQAAGRGLQLLFYSVGIGQISSEVPQNLSASRPQDRQFILSSKKLLLSDSGFYLCAWSPGLAVPFFGPGTRLTVL.

The chain couples TRBV15 to TRBJ2-7, with 9 positions matching TRBD1. The length of the CDR3 is 14 residues. Trimming took 1 base from V and 6 from J; bases not matched to a gene: 4. The germline V gene encodes CDR1 LNHNV and CDR2 YYDKDF (reference sequence). The CDR3 loop reads CATSRGDRAAEQYF. The CDR3, as DNA: TGTGCCACCAGCAGAGGGGACAGGGCGGCCGAGCAGTACTTC.

The rearrangement joins TRBV4-3 to TRBJ1-1; the D is unclear. V was pared by 0 bases and J by 1 base, with 9 bases between. Germline V lookup: CDR1 LGHNA, CDR2 YSLEER. The CDR3 runs 15 residues. The chain's CDR3 is CASSQDLGRNTEAFF. The CDR3 DNA reads TGCGCCAGCAGCCAAGATCTGGGCAGGAACACTGAAGCTTTCTTT.

The rearrangement links TRBV6-4 to TRBJ1-2; the match to TRBD1 covers 10 bases. CDR1 and CDR2 (germline): MRHNA, SNTAGT. This CDR3 has 16 amino acids. V dropped 2 bases and J dropped 7; count of bases not matched to a gene: 10. The CDR3 bases are TGTGCCAGCAGTGACCCCCGACAGGGGGCGGATGTTGGCTACACCTTC. Translation gives CASSDPRQGADVGYTF.

V and J are TRBV6-2 or TRBV6-3 and TRBJ2-4; D might be TRBD1 or TRBD2, each matching 5 bases. The CDR3 runs 17 residues. Trimming removed 1 base from V and 1 base from J, with 14 bases in between. CDR1 is MNHEY and CDR2 is SVGEGT in the germline V gene. The CDR3 reads CASSYLRGGDAKNIQYF. The DNA for the CDR3 is TGTGCCAGCAGTTACTTGAGGGGCGGCGATGCCAAAAACATTCAGTACTTC.

In its sample, this clone was seen once. The V and J genes are TRBV30 and TRBJ2-1; TRBD2 aligns across 7 bases. V lost 4 bases and J lost 5; bases outside the gene matches: 11. Germline-derived CDR1 and CDR2 are GTSNPN and SVGIG (reference sequence). The CDR3 consists of 15 residues. CDR3 bases: TGTGCCTGGAAAAGTGCAGCGGGAAGTAACAATGAGCAGTTCTTC. Its protein product is CAWKSAAGSNNEQFF.

This chain connects TRBV11-2 to TRBJ2-4; 9 positions match TRBD2. CDR3 length equals 16 residues. With V trimmed by 6 bases and J by 1 base, 7 bases remained unmatched. CDR1 is SGHAT and CDR2 is FQNNGV in the germline V gene. The CDR3 loop reads CASREWAGGAKNIQYF. CDR3 bases: TGTGCCAGCAGAGAGTGGGCGGGAGGGGCCAAAAACATTCAGTACTTC.

This clone was counted once. The V and J genes are TRBV19 and TRBJ1-4; maybe TRBD1 (5 bases). The germline CDR1 and CDR2 sequences are LNHDA and SQIVND (reference sequence). With 3 bases removed from V and 7 bases from J, the gap between germline ends came to 12 bases. This CDR3 is 14 amino acids long. CDR3 DNA sequence: TGTGCCAGTAGTATGAGGGACTTCGGTGAAAAACTGTTTTTT. It yields the protein CASSMRDFGEKLFF.

The V call is TRBV9, the J call TRBJ1-2; D is uncertain. The CDR3 totals 15 residues. The germline V gene has CDR1 SGDLS and CDR2 YYNGEE. Between the trimmed V and J ends, which lost 0 bases and 4 bases, there was a span of 13 bases. CDR3 nucleotide sequence: TGTGCCAGCAGCGTAGATTTATGGTCTGGCTATGGCTACACCTTC. It specifies CASSVDLWSGYGYTF. Combining the CDR3 with reference TRBV9 and TRBJ1-2 gives the whole variable domain DSGVTQTPKHLITATGQRVTLRCSPRSGDLSVYWYQQSLDQGLQFLIQYYNGEERAKGNILERFSAQQFPDLHSELNLSSLELGDSALYFCASSVDLWSGYGYTFGSGTRLTVV.

V gene TRBV7-3 combines with J gene TRBJ2-3; D may correspond to TRBD1 or TRBD2 (6 bases each). The CDR3 is made up of 15 amino acids. The V gene's germline CDR1 is SGHTA and CDR2 FQGTGA. V was clipped by 5 bases and J by 6 bases, with 18 bases between them. The CDR3 nucleotides read TGTGCCAGCAGCCCCAAACAGGGACTTAGGGATACGCAGTATTTT. Encoded protein: CASSPKQGLRDTQYF.

J is TRBJ2-1 and V is TRBV11-3; D is unclear. This CDR3 region has 14 residues. The germline V gene encodes CDR1 SGHNT and CDR2 YENEEA. V shed 1 base and J shed 4 bases, with 8 bases lying between them. CDR3 amino acids: CASSLGQIYNEQFF. The CDR3 nucleotides are TGTGCCAGCAGCTTAGGGCAGATTTACAATGAGCAGTTCTTC.

V usage is TRBV5-1 and J usage is TRBJ2-1; TRBD1 matches 11 bases. The CDR3 contains 15 residues. With V trimmed by 4 bases and J by 6 bases, 6 bases remained unmatched. Per the germline V gene, CDR1 is SGHRS and CDR2 is YFSETQ. CDR3 residues: CASSGGTGGVNEQFF. CDR3 nucleotides: TGCGCCAGCAGCGGAGGGACAGGGGGAGTCAATGAGCAGTTCTTC.

CDR3 sequence: CASSLQGGHTEAFF. The CDR3 DNA sequence: TGTGCCAGCAGCTTGCAGGGGGGGCACACTGAAGCTTTCTTT. The chain combines TRBV5-4 with TRBJ1-1; 7 bases fit TRBD1. CDR1 and CDR2 (germline): SGHNT, YYREEE (reference sequence). V was pared by 1 base and J by 3 bases, with 3 bases of the junction left unmatched. The CDR3 totals 14 residues. Supplemented by reference TRBV5-4 and TRBJ1-1, the full variable domain reads ETGVTQSPTHLIKTRGQQVTLRCSSQSGHNTVSWYQQALGQGPQFIFQYYREEENGRGNFPPRFSGLQFPNYSSELNVNALELDDSALYLCASSLQGGHTEAFFGQGTRLTVV.

CDR3 protein: CAWSVNTRRKLSYTF. The CDR3 coding sequence is TGTGCCTGGAGTGTTAATACTAGGCGGAAGTTGAGCTACACCTTC. The chain uses TRBV30 and TRBJ1-2; D gene ambiguous. Trimming cost V 0 bases and J 9 bases, with 20 bases left between them. Germline V gene lookup returns CDR1 GTSNPN and CDR2 SVGIG (reference sequence). The CDR3 contains 15 residues. Supplemented by reference TRBV30 and TRBJ1-2, the full variable domain reads SQTIHQWPATLVQPVGSPLSLECTVEGTSNPNLYWYRQAAGRGLQLLFYSVGIGQISSEVPQNLSASRPQDRQFILSSKKLLLSDSGFYLCAWSVNTRRKLSYTFGSGTRLTVV.

V usage is TRBV4-2 and J usage is TRBJ1-1; no clear D. Germline V gives CDR1 LGHNA, CDR2 YNFKEQ. CDR3 length equals 15 residues. Trimming left V 0 bases short and J 3 bases short, with 11 bases between. CDR3 protein: CASSQDPGGDTEAFF. The CDR3, as DNA: TGTGCCAGCAGCCAAGATCCCGGTGGGGACACTGAAGCTTTCTTT.